This is a list of T cell receptor beta chains from one sample in a study of T cells in Graves' hyperthyroidism and ophthalmopathy. TCRdb recomputed calls from the multiplex PCR reads with MiXCR, one row per CDR3 protein. Here the sample spans approximately 600,000 distinct CDR3 sequences, roughly 16% being singletons. The sample was blood. The receptors here all came from a woman aged 25 to 39 with Graves' hyperthyroidism. Both conserved end residues are part of each CDR3. The D gene is left open where the match is weak. Size tells how often a clone was seen (once, few, many) or the class of an expanded clone, and some rows leave it out.

size	D	V	J	CDR3	DNA
-	-	TRBV28	TRBJ1-1	CASSPAFPKATEAFF	TGTGCCAGCAGTCCAGCTTTCCCTAAAGCCACTGAAGCTTTCTTT
many	-	TRBV5-1	TRBJ2-1	CASSRGGSQGGEQFF	TGCGCCAGCAGCCGAGGGGGAAGTCAGGGCGGTGAGCAGTTCTTC
many	TRBD2	TRBV7-2	TRBJ2-3	CASSLVGTSGRDTQYF	TGTGCCAGCAGCTTAGTCGGGACTAGCGGGAGAGATACGCAGTATTTT
few	-	TRBV4-1	TRBJ1-6	CASSQAQLSPLHF	TGCGCCAGCAGCCAAGCGCAGCTTTCACCCCTCCACTTT
few	TRBD2	TRBV20-1	TRBJ2-4	CSARVKLADQLIAKNIQYF	TGCAGTGCTAGAGTAAAACTAGCGGACCAACTGATAGCCAAAAACATTCAGTACTTC
few	-	TRBV6-1	TRBJ1-1	CASSIERDTEAFF	TGTGCCAGCAGCATCGAACGAGACACTGAAGCTTTCTTT
once	-	TRBV7-2	TRBJ2-7	CASSLSGPESYEQYF	TGTGCCAGCAGCTTATCCGGACCCGAATCCTACGAGCAGTACTTC
many	-	TRBV6-2/TRBV6-3	TRBJ2-3	CASSLLGEPTDTQYF	TGTGCCAGCAGTCTTCTAGGGGAGCCCACAGATACGCAGTATTTT
many	-	TRBV28	TRBJ2-7	CASSLGHLYEQYF	TGTGCCAGCAGTTTGGGCCACCTTTACGAGCAGTACTTC
many	-	TRBV11-2	TRBJ2-7	CASSLQGSNEQYF	TGTGCCAGCAGCTTACAGGGTTCGAACGAGCAGTACTTC
many	-	TRBV7-2	TRBJ2-7	CASSSSQYYEQYF	TGTGCCAGCAGCTCCTCACAATATTACGAGCAGTACTTC
few	-	TRBV16	TRBJ2-7	CASSRKTGRGSYEQYF	TGTGCCAGCAGCCGAAAAACAGGGCGAGGATCCTACGAGCAGTACTTC
many	-	TRBV27	TRBJ2-7	CASSLTYRSYEQYF	TGTGCCAGCAGTTTAACGTACAGGTCCTACGAGCAGTACTTC
few	-	TRBV7-9	TRBJ1-2	CASSYSGQPYGYTF	TGTGCCAGCAGCTACTCCGGACAGCCCTATGGCTACACCTTC
many	TRBD2	TRBV6-2/TRBV6-3	TRBJ2-1	CASSYGRTSGSGGEQFF	TGTGCCAGCAGTTACGGGAGGACTAGCGGGAGCGGTGGTGAGCAGTTCTTC
-	-	TRBV27	TRBJ2-7	CASSLSPTGTREQYF	TGTGCCAGCAGTTTATCTCCGACAGGGACTCGCGAGCAGTACTTC
many	-	TRBV28	TRBJ1-1	CASSLKSPTEAFF	TGTGCCAGCAGTTTGAAGAGTCCCACTGAAGCTTTCTTT
many	-	TRBV12-3/TRBV12-4	TRBJ1-5	CASSQPGSNQPQHF	TGTGCCAGCAGCCAACCTGGCTCCAATCAGCCCCAGCATTTT
many	-	TRBV28	TRBJ2-3	CASSDSRTWDTQYF	TGTGCCAGCAGTGACTCCCGGACATGGGATACGCAGTATTTT
few	TRBD1	TRBV5-6	TRBJ2-1	CASSLWDRGANEQFF	TGTGCCAGCAGCTTGTGGGACAGGGGGGCAAATGAGCAGTTCTTC
-	TRBD1	TRBV29-1	TRBJ1-1	CSVGDSGTENTEAFF	TGCAGCGTTGGGGATAGCGGGACAGAGAACACTGAAGCTTTCTTT
few	-	TRBV9	TRBJ2-7	CASSVGEQVVDEQYF	TGTGCCAGCAGCGTAGGAGAACAGGTCGTCGACGAGCAGTACTTC
many	TRBD1	TRBV11-3	TRBJ2-7	CASSSPGQGASYEQYF	TGTGCCAGCAGCTCACCGGGACAGGGGGCGTCCTACGAGCAGTACTTC
many	-	TRBV3-1	TRBJ1-2	CASSQEGYGYTF	TGTGCCAGCAGCCAAGAAGGGTATGGCTACACCTTC
many	TRBD2	TRBV12-3/TRBV12-4	TRBJ2-7	CASSRRTSGRAWEQYF	TGTGCCAGCAGCCGACGGACTAGCGGGAGGGCCTGGGAGCAGTACTTC
once	-	TRBV15	TRBJ1-3	CATSRDSLGVISGNTIYF	TGTGCCACCAGCAGAGATTCTTTGGGGGTGATCTCTGGAAACACCATATATTTT
few	-	TRBV6-1	TRBJ1-2	CASLRDSPSYGYTF	TGTGCCAGCTTACGGGATTCGCCCTCTTATGGCTACACCTTC
many	-	TRBV20-1	TRBJ1-1	CSARGRDTPNTEAFF	TGCAGTGCTAGGGGGCGGGACACCCCGAACACTGAAGCTTTCTTT
few	TRBD2	TRBV12-3/TRBV12-4	TRBJ2-1	CASRPTPGTRRDEQFF	TGTGCCAGCAGACCCACCCCCGGGACTAGACGAGATGAGCAGTTCTTC
many	TRBD2	TRBV27	TRBJ2-2	CASTNHRRGSENTGELFF	TGTGCCAGCACGAACCACAGGCGGGGGAGTGAGAACACCGGGGAGCTGTTTTTT
many	TRBD2	TRBV2	TRBJ2-7	CASSEAGGDEQYF	TGTGCCAGCAGTGAGGCGGGAGGGGACGAGCAGTACTTC
many	-	TRBV10-1	TRBJ2-7	CASSGPSGGAGYEQYF	TGCGCCAGCAGTGGGCCCAGTGGGGGCGCGGGGTACGAGCAGTACTTC
-	-	TRBV20-1	TRBJ2-5	CSARPPRQDLSETQYF	TGCAGTGCTAGACCCCCCCGGCAAGACCTCAGTGAGACCCAGTACTTC
many	TRBD2	TRBV11-2	TRBJ2-7	CASSLVSLAGPYEQYF	TGTGCCAGCAGCTTAGTTAGCCTAGCGGGACCCTACGAGCAGTACTTC
-	TRBD2	TRBV20-1	TRBJ2-3	CSASVIAGGPEDTQYF	TGCAGTGCTAGTGTTATAGCGGGAGGCCCCGAGGATACGCAGTATTTT
-	TRBD2	TRBV7-6	TRBJ2-2	CASSPLLAGGTGELFF	TGTGCCAGCAGCCCGCTGCTAGCGGGAGGCACCGGGGAGCTGTTTTTT
many	TRBD2	TRBV20-1	TRBJ2-3	CSAREGAGSPDTQYF	TGCAGTGCTAGAGAGGGAGCGGGGTCCCCAGATACGCAGTATTTT
-	-	TRBV13	TRBJ1-1	CASSLIPTGPAEAFF	TGTGCCAGCAGCTTGATCCCGACAGGCCCGGCTGAAGCTTTCTTT
few	TRBD2	TRBV6-7	TRBJ2-3	CASRSGTSSPDTQYF	TGTGCCAGCAGGTCCGGGACTAGCAGTCCAGATACGCAGTATTTT